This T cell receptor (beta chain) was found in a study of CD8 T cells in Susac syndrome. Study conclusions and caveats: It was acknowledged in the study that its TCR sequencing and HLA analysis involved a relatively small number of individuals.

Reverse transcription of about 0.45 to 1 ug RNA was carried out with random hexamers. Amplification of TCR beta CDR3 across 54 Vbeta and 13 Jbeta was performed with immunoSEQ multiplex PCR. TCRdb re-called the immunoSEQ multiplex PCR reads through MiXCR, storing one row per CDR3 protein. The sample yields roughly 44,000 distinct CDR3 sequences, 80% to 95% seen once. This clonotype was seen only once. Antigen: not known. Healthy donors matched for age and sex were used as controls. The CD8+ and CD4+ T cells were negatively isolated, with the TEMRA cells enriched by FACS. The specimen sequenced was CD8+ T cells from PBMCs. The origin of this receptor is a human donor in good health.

CDR3 sequence: CASSLAGELFYEQYF. For the CDR3, the DNA is TGTGCCAGCAGCTTAGCGGGAGAGCTCTTCTACGAGCAGTACTTC. This chain connects TRBV28 to TRBJ2-7, with 9 bases fitting TRBD2. This CDR3 is 15 amino acids long. Per the germline V gene, CDR1 is MDHEN and CDR2 is SYDVKM. Germline trimming cut 6 bases from V and 3 bases from J; bases unmatched to any gene: 9.